These 2 T cell receptor beta chains originate from one sample sequenced in a study of blood T cell repertoires in COVID-19. The data were produced by immunoSEQ multiplex PCR, yet TCRdb's version contains in-frame clones alone and is incomplete. This sample has 390,000 or so clones, with just over 85% found just once. Material: peripheral blood. These receptors all come from a woman aged 25 to 39 with active or convalescent COVID-19.

The chain combines TRBV6-5 with TRBJ1-5; 10 positions match TRBD1. Germline V gene data show CDR1 as MNHEY and CDR2 as SVGAGI. CDR3 length: 15 residues. Trimming took 7 bases from V and 7 from J; bases not matched to a gene: 10. This CDR3 is CASITPGQGNQPQHF. Written as DNA, the CDR3 is TGTGCCAGCATAACACCGGGACAGGGGAACCAGCCCCAGCATTTT.

The chain links TRBV3-1 (or the pseudogene TRBV3-2) to TRBJ2-7; 7 bases are a match to TRBD2. In germline, CDR1 is LGHDT, CDR2 YNNKEL (reference sequence). The CDR3 has 17 amino acids. V shed 3 bases, J shed 2 bases, and the junction held 13 bases outside the gene matches. CDR3 nucleotide sequence: TGTGCCAGCAGCCACTCGTCGGGGGGTCGCCCCCCCTACGAGCAGTACTTC. It translates to CASSHSSGGRPPYEQYF.